The clone carrying this TCR beta chain was observed a handful of times. The data derive from a study of blood T cells in healthy people across ages. Using a J-beta primer mix together with a sample-barcoded 5' primer, a second PCR was run for about 7 to 12 cycles. All cDNA molecules were each tagged by a template-switch adaptor with 12 random nucleotides. One entry per CDR3 protein, called by TCRdb with MiXCR from the 5' RACE reads. This table has about 930,000 distinct CDR3 sequences, 25% to 35% appearing once. These records were also assigned to another study, of T cells of mothers and their children. As that study records: Primer M1S, used in the second PCR, introduced sample barcodes and 2-4 random nucleotides.

The sample consisted of blood. This sequence was found in a woman aged 40 to 50 in good health.

The CDR3: CASSLTTGGPRPNTEAFF. The CDR3 DNA reads as TGTGCCAGCAGCTTGACGACAGGGGGCCCACGACCGAACACTGAAGCTTTCTTT. V gene TRBV5-8 combines with J gene TRBJ1-1; TRBD1 matches 10 bases. The germline V gene encodes CDR1 SGHTS and CDR2 YDEGEE. The CDR3 has 18 amino acids. V lost 1 base to trimming and J lost 1 base; unmatched junction nucleotides: 10.